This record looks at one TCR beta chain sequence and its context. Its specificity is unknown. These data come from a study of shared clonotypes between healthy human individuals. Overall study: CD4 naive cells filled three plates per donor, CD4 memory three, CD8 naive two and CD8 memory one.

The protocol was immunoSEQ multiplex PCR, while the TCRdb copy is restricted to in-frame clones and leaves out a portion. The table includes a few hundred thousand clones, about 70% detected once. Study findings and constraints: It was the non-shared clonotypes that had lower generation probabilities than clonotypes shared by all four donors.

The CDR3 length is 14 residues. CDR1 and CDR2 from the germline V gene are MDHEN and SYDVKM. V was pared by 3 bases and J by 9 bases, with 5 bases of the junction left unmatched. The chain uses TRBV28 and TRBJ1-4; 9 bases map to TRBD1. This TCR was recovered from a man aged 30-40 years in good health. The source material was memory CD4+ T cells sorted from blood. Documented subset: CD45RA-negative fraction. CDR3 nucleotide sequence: TGTGCCAGCAGTTTTGGGACAGGGAGGAAAAAACTGTTTTTT. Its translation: CASSFGTGRKKLFF.